This TCR beta chain came from a study of cytomegalovirus exposure and HLA in healthy donors. About this clone: The junction and the germline gene differ at one end; a read error may be behind it. The same CDR3 is also encoded by other DNA sequences in this sample.

The CDR3 sequence is 16 residues long. Germline lookup yields CDR1 SGHRS and CDR2 YFSETQ. Vbeta (60) and Jbeta (13) primers were used in the PCR. Profiling relied on immunoSEQ multiplex PCR, and the TCRdb table lists in-frame clones only, not all of them. The sample has under 150,000 clones, 65% to 80% seen once. J is TRBJ2-2 and V is TRBV5-1, with 8 positions matching TRBD1. This clonotype was sampled from a woman in her late teens or twenties in good health and CMV-seronegative. Specimen: PBMCs. The CDR3 nucleotides read TGCGCTAGCAGCTTGGTCGGGACAGGGAACACCGGGGAGCTGTTTTTT. Its translation: CASSLVGTGNTGELFF.